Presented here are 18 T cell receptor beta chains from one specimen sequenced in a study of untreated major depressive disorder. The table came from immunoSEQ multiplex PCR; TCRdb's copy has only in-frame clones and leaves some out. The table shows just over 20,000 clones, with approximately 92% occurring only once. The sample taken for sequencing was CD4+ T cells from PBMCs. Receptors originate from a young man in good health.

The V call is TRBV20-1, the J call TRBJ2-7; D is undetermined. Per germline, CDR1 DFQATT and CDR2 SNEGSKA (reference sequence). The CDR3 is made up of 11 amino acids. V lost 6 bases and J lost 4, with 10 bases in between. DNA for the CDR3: TGCAGTGCGCACAAGATATACGAGCAGTACTTC. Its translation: CSAHKIYEQYF.

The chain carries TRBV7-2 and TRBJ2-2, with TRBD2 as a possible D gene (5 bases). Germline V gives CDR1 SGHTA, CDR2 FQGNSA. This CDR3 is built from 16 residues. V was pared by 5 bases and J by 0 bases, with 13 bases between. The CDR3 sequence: CASSPRTQANTGELFF. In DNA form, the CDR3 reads TGTGCCAGCAGCCCCAGGACTCAAGCGAACACCGGGGAGCTGTTTTTT.

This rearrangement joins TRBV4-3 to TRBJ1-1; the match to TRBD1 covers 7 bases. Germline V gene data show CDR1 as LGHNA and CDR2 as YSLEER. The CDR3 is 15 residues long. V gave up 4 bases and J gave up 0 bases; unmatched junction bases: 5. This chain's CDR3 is CASSLGGQLNTEAFF. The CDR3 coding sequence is TGCGCCAGCAGCCTAGGGGGACAGCTGAACACTGAAGCTTTCTTT.

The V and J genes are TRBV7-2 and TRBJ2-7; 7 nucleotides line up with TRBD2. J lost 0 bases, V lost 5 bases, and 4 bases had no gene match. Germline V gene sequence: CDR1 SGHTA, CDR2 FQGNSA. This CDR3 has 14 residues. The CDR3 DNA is TGTGCCAGCAGCACGACTAGCACCTCCTACGAGCAGTACTTC. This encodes CASSTTSTSYEQYF.

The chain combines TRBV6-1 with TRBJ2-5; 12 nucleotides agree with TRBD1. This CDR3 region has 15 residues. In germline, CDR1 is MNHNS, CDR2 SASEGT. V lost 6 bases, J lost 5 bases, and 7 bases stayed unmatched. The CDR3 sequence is CASSSRDRGRETQYF. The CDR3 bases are TGTGCCAGCAGCTCCCGGGACAGGGGGCGGGAGACCCAGTACTTC.

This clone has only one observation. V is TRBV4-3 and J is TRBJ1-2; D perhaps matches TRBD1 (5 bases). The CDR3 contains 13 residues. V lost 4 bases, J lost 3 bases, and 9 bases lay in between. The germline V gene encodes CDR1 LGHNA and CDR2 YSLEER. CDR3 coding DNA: TGCGCCAGCAGCCGCGGGGGAGACTATGGCTACACCTTC. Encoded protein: CASSRGGDYGYTF.

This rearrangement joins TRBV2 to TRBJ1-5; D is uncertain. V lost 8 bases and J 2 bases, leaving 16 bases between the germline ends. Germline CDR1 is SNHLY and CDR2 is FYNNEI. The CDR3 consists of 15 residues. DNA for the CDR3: TGTGCCAGCGGGAGAATGGACGGAGGCAATCAGCCCCAGCATTTT. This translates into CASGRMDGGNQPQHF.

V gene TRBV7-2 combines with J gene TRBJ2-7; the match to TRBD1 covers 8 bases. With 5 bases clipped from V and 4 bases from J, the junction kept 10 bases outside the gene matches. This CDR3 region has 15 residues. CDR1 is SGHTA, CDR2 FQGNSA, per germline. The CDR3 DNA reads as TGTGCCAGCAGCCCACCCGGGACAGGATTTTACGAGCAGTACTTC. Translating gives CASSPPGTGFYEQYF. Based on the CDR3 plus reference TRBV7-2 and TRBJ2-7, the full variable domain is GAGVSQSPSNKVTEKGKDVELRCDPISGHTALYWYRQSLGQGLEFLIYFQGNSAPDKSGLPSDRFSAERTGGSVSTLTIQRTQQEDSAVYLCASSPPGTGFYEQYFGPGTRLTVT.

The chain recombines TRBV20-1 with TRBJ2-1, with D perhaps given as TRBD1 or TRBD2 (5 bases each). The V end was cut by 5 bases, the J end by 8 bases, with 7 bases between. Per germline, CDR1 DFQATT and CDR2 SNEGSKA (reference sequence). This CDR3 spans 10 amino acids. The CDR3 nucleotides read TGCAGTGCTGGGACGGATGAGCAGTTCTTC. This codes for CSAGTDEQFF.

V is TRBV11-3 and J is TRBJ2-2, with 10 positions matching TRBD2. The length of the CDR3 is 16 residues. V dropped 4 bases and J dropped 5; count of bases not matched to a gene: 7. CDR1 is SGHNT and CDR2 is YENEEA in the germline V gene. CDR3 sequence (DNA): TGTGCCAGCAGCTCGGTACTGACTAGCGGGACCGGGGAGCTGTTTTTT. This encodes CASSSVLTSGTGELFF. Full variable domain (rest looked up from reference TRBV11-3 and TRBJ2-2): EAGVVQSPRYKIIEKKQPVAFWCNPISGHNTLYWYLQNLGQGPELLIRYENEEAVDDSQLPKDRFSAERLKGVDSTLKIQPAELGDSAVYLCASSSVLTSGTGELFFGEGSRLTVL.

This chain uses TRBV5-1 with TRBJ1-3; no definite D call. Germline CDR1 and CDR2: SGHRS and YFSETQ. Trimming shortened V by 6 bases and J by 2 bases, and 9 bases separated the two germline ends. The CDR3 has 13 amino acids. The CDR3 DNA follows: TGCGCCAGCAAGGAAGGTGCTGGAAACACCATATATTTT. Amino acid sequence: CASKEGAGNTIYF.

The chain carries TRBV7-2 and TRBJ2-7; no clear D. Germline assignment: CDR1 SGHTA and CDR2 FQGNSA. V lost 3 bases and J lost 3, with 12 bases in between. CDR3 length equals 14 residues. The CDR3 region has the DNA TGTGCCAGCAGCTTTATGCCCGATTACTACGAGCAGTACTTC. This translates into CASSFMPDYYEQYF.

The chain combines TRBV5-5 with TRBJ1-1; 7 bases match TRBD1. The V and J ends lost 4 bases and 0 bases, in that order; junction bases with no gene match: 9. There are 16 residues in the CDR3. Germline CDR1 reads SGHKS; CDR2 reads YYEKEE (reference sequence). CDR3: CASSPYFRGMNTEAFF. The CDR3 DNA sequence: TGTGCCAGCAGCCCCTACTTCAGGGGGATGAACACTGAAGCTTTCTTT.

The CDR3 DNA follows: TGTGCCAGCAGTTACCGCACTCCAGGGGGGGAGCAGTACTTC. It encodes CASSYRTPGGEQYF. The chain uses TRBV6-5 and TRBJ2-7, with a possible D match to TRBD1 (7 bases). In germline, CDR1 is MNHEY, CDR2 SVGAGI. The CDR3 sequence is 14 residues long. V was clipped by 2 bases and J by 7 bases, with 15 bases between them.

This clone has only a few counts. The CDR3 loop is CASSLDDLQGRKTQYF. The CDR3 nucleotides read TGTGCCAGCAGCTTAGATGATTTACAGGGTAGAAAGACCCAGTACTTC. The V gene is TRBV7-9, the J gene TRBJ2-5, with D tentatively TRBD1 (6 bases). Germline loops: CDR1 SEHNR, CDR2 FQNEAQ (reference sequence). Trimming took 1 base from V and 6 from J, leaving 18 bases between them. CDR3 length equals 16 residues.

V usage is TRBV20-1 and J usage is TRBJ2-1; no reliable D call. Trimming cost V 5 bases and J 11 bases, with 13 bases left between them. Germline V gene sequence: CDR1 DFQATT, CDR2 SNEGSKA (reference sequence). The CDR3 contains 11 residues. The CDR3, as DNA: TGCAGTGCTTACCAAGACCTACAGCAGTTCTTC. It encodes CSAYQDLQQFF.

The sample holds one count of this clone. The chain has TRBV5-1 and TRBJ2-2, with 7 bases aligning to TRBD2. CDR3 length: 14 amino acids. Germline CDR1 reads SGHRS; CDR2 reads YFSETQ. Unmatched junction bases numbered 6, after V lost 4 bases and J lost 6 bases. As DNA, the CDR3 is TGCGCCAGCAGCCCCAGCGGGACGGCCGGGGAGCTGTTTTTT. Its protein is CASSPSGTAGELFF.

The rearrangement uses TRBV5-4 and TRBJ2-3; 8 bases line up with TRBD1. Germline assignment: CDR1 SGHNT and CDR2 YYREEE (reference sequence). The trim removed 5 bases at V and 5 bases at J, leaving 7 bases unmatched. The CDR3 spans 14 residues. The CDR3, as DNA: TGTGCCAGCAGAGCCGGACAGGGTCAAGATACGCAGTATTTT. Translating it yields CASRAGQGQDTQYF.